This T cell receptor (beta chain) was sequenced for a study of monozygotic twins with inflammatory bowel disease (dated by TCRdb to the late 2010s). About the investigation overall: The complete study included about 28 monozygotic twin pairs: 19 IBD-discordant Danish pairs and nine German pairs, of which four were IBD-concordant and five were IBD-discordant. The search for disease-associated traits relied mainly on comparing, within discordant pairs, IBD patients with their genetically identical healthy co-twins. Each individual had, on average, about 151 000 unique TCRalpha sequences and 181 000 unique TCRbeta sequences available for analysis. Results and caveats for the whole study, not just this receptor: Repertoire similarity did not differ between concordant and discordant twins, possibly due to limited statistical power. TCRbeta repertoire diversity, by inverse Simpson index, was decreased in IBD patients compared with their healthy co-twins. Compared with healthy twins, IBD patients shared fewer clonotypes with other individuals, and the difference was most pronounced in patients with signs of disease activity. The analysis was unable to tell apart different T cell subtypes. Background noise and inter-individual variability may have been introduced into the repertoires by the differing immunosuppressive treatments among patients. No single strong signal or clonotype linked to IBD turned up in the results, so the idea that one exists was not supported.

The library came from 5' RACE. Each TCR library was prepared from roughly 3.5 ug of total RNA. cDNA was synthesized with SMARTScribe reverse transcriptase in eight separate reactions per sample. During cDNA synthesis, template switching introduced unique molecular identifiers that contained a 6-nucleotide sample barcode. Two nested PCRs of approximately 16 and 10 cycles amplified the TCRalpha and TCRbeta cDNA, and bead purification followed each PCR. Before amplification, the cDNA was treated with uracil DNA-glycosylase and purified using the QIAquick PCR purification kit. The second PCR was the step at which Illumina TruSeq-compatible adapters and sample-specific barcodes were added. TapeStation and Qubit were used to check library quality and concentration, and 5 to 6.5 ng of each library went into the pool. The pooled libraries were sequenced with 2 x 100 bp reads and custom sequencing primers on an Illumina HiSeq2500 single-index Rapid Run. The published analysis was carried out like this. MiGEC version 1.2.6 was used for UMI-based consensus assembly, which corrected PCR and sequencing errors. V(D)J alignment, clonotype assembly and CDR3 extraction were performed with MiXCR version 2.1.1. To normalise gene usage, clonotype sharing and MAIT/NKT TCR abundance, the analysis used the top 1000, 10 000 and 20 000 clonotypes per sample. Diversity was computed as the inverse Simpson index with the vegan R package after downsampling to 27 000 UMIs. Statistical testing used paired Mann-Whitney U tests on the discordant twin pairs and applied Benjamini-Hochberg correction for multiple testing. TCRdb reprocessed the reads and provides one entry for every CDR3 protein sequence; no DNA is given. It is TCRdb's table, rather than the study itself, that gives the V and J calls and clone size. The sample table holds 350,000 to 550,000 distinct CDR3 sequences. The ten top clones hold 2% to 2.5% of the sample.

From cysteine to phenylalanine, the CDR3 is 13 amino acids long. The record lacks a DNA sequence. As encoded in the germline V gene, CDR1 is SGHRS while CDR2 is YFSETQ. As regards this clonotype: What this receptor recognizes is not known.

A roughly 2.5 ml peripheral blood sample was drawn into PAXgene tubes per donor and stored at -80°C. Total RNA was isolated from whole blood with the PAXgene blood miRNA kit on an automated QIAcube, without T cell sorting. Peripheral blood from monozygotic twin pairs concordant or discordant for inflammatory bowel disease was subjected to deep TCRalpha and TCRbeta repertoire profiling with unique molecular barcoding. For every twin pair, smoking habits were documented, and each individual was categorised as a current, former or never smoker. The sample was blood. The rearranged segments are TRBV5-1 and TRBJ1-1; TCRdb indicates TRBD1, and absent DNA this call remains unverified. This receptor was taken from a human donor with ulcerative colitis or Crohn's disease, or a healthy co-twin of an affected twin (not recorded which). The CDR3 in this case is CASRWDRGTEAFF.